The 18 T cell receptor beta chains reported below all come from one sample, sequenced in a study of T-cell memory formation after mild COVID-19. TCRdb re-analysed the 5' RACE reads in MiXCR, keeping a single row per CDR3 protein. In the table there are roughly 110,000 distinct CDR3 sequences, 9.5% to 15% of which are singletons. Source material: PBMCs or a T cell subset sorted from them (not recorded which). The source of these receptors is an adult woman who had mild COVID-19 (a few samples of this study predate the infection). Cell type and time point are not known.

This clonotype has just a few counts. This chain uses TRBV7-3 with TRBJ2-7; D perhaps matches TRBD2 (5 bases). This CDR3 has 14 amino acids. V lost 3 bases, J lost 0 bases, and 9 bases lay in between. Germline CDR1 is SGHTA and CDR2 is FQGTGA. The CDR3 sequence: CASSLIGSSYEQYF. The DNA for the CDR3 is TGTGCCAGCAGCTTGATAGGGAGCTCCTACGAGCAGTACTTC.

This clonotype was recorded at least ten times. The chain combines TRBV27 with TRBJ2-7, with TRBD1 identical over 8 bases. Germline V gene lookup returns CDR1 MNHEY and CDR2 SMNVEV (reference sequence). CDR3 length: 16 amino acids. Trimming at V came to 6 bases and at J to 2 bases, leaving 12 bases not matched to a gene. The CDR3 loop reads CASSFYGQGVPYEQYF. Written as DNA, the CDR3 is TGTGCCAGCAGCTTCTACGGACAGGGAGTTCCCTACGAGCAGTACTTC.

This clonotype showed up just a few times. This sequence joins TRBV2 and TRBJ2-7, with TRBD2 identical over 15 bases. The V and J ends lost 3 bases and 4 bases, in that order; junction bases with no gene match: 4. This CDR3 has 16 amino acids. Germline loops: CDR1 SNHLY, CDR2 FYNNEI. The CDR3 reads CASSEGLAGGLYEQYF. The CDR3 coding sequence is TGTGCCAGCAGTGAGGGACTAGCGGGAGGTCTATACGAGCAGTACTTC.

This clonotype was counted only a few times. A read error may produce the germline difference seen at one junction end. The rearrangement joins TRBV5-1 to TRBJ2-7; 7 bases are shared with TRBD1. CDR3 length equals 14 residues. From germline, CDR1 is SGHRS and CDR2 YFSETQ. The CDR3 DNA follows: TGCGCCAGAAGCTCACAGGGGATCGCCTACGAGCAGTACTTC. Its translation is CARSSQGIAYEQYF. The variable domain in full, with the rest retrieved from reference TRBV5-1 and TRBJ2-7, is KAGVTQTPRYLIKTRGQQVTLSCSPISGHRSVSWYQQTPGQGLQFLFEYFSETQRNKGNFPGRFSGRQFSNSRSEMNVSTLELGDSALYLCARSSQGIAYEQYFGPGTRLTVT.

This chain connects TRBV4-2 to TRBJ2-7; weak D call: TRBD2 (6 bases). Trimming took off 1 base at V and 3 bases at J, with 13 bases between the two ends. The CDR3 is made up of 15 amino acids. Looked up from germline, CDR1 is LGHNA and CDR2 is YNFKEQ. The CDR3 loop is CASSQGAGNLYEQYF. The CDR3, as DNA: TGTGCCAGCAGCCAAGGAGCGGGTAACCTCTACGAGCAGTACTTC.

This clonotype has a handful of counts. The genes are TRBV9 and TRBJ2-1, with D possibly matching TRBD2 (7 bases). CDR1 is SGDLS, CDR2 YYNGEE, per germline. CDR3 length equals 16 residues. Trimming took 4 bases from V and 2 from J, leaving 16 bases between them. Here the CDR3 DNA reads TGTGCCAGCAGCCCGCGGGGGCGGTCCGCCTACAATGAGCAGTTCTTC. It is translated as CASSPRGRSAYNEQFF.

The rearrangement uses TRBV9 and TRBJ2-3; D tentatively reads TRBD1 or TRBD2 (5 bases each). This CDR3 comprises 14 residues. Germline V CDR1 and CDR2: SGDLS, YYNGEE. V lost 2 bases, J lost 2 bases, and 9 bases lay in between. CDR3 nucleotide sequence: TGTGCCAGCAGCGTCGGGGACCTCACAGATACGCAGTATTTT. It codes for CASSVGDLTDTQYF. Looking up the rest from reference TRBV9 and TRBJ2-3 gives the full variable domain: DSGVTQTPKHLITATGQRVTLRCSPRSGDLSVYWYQQSLDQGLQFLIQYYNGEERAKGNILERFSAQQFPDLHSELNLSSLELGDSALYFCASSVGDLTDTQYFGPGTRLTVL.

This sequence joins TRBV12-3 or TRBV12-4 and TRBJ1-2, with unresolved D. The CDR3 runs to 12 residues. Trimming pared 5 bases from V and 8 bases from J, leaving 12 bases between. The chain's CDR3 is CASSSEGVGYTF. The CDR3 coding sequence is TGTGCCAGCAGTAGCGAGGGTGTGGGCTACACCTTC.

This clonotype was observed once. The chain is built from TRBV24-1 and TRBJ2-1, with 13 bases aligning to TRBD2. Germline V gene data show CDR1 as KGHDR and CDR2 as SFDVKD. J gave up 6 bases and V 9 bases, and 7 bases lay outside the gene matches. The CDR3 sequence is 15 residues long. CDR3 loop: CATSGTSGIFNEQFF. CDR3 sequence (DNA): TGTGCCACCTCCGGGACTAGCGGGATTTTCAATGAGCAGTTCTTC.

V usage is TRBV5-1 and J usage is TRBJ2-1, with D perhaps TRBD1 (5 bases). The CDR3 runs to 15 residues. CDR1 is SGHRS and CDR2 is YFSETQ in the germline V gene. V was pared by 0 bases and J by 4 bases, with 11 bases between. CDR3 loop: CASSLVQDRYNEQFF. The CDR3 DNA reads as TGCGCCAGCAGCTTGGTACAGGATCGTTACAATGAGCAGTTCTTC.

This chain connects TRBV29-1 to TRBJ1-1; unclear D gene. CDR1 and CDR2 (germline): SQVTM, ANQGSEA. The CDR3 length is 12 residues. V was trimmed by 4 bases and J by 6 bases, leaving 12 bases between them. The CDR3 loop reads CSVGEGIPEAFF. The CDR3 DNA sequence: TGCAGCGTTGGTGAGGGAATCCCTGAAGCTTTCTTT.

J is TRBJ2-2 and V is TRBV19, with TRBD2 identical over 7 bases. J gave up 6 bases and V 4 bases, and 5 bases lay outside the gene matches. Germline CDR1 reads LNHDA; CDR2 reads SQIVND (reference sequence). The CDR3 consists of 14 residues. In nucleotides, the CDR3 is TGTGCCAGTAGTAGACTAGCAGTCTCCGGGGAGCTGTTTTTT. This sequence encodes CASSRLAVSGELFF.

V and J are TRBV4-1 and TRBJ1-1, with 8 bases that match TRBD1. V dropped 6 bases and J dropped 5; count of bases not matched to a gene: 23. The CDR3 length is 19 residues. Per the germline V gene, CDR1 is MGHRA and CDR2 is YSYEKL. The chain's CDR3 is CASRHLPGQGKGSGTEAFF. The DNA of the CDR3 is TGCGCCAGCAGACACTTACCTGGACAGGGTAAAGGCTCGGGAACTGAAGCTTTCTTT.

The chain carries TRBV5-1 and TRBJ2-3; D gene ambiguous. Trimming shortened V by 5 bases and J by 2 bases, and 15 bases separated the two germline ends. This CDR3 is 15 amino acids long. Germline-derived CDR1 and CDR2 are SGHRS and YFSETQ. CDR3 amino acids: CASRVVQTTTDTQYF. The CDR3 DNA is TGCGCCAGCAGGGTGGTACAGACAACCACAGATACGCAGTATTTT.

CDR3: CAIKGGSADTQYF. The CDR3 DNA follows: TGTGCCATCAAGGGGGGGTCGGCAGATACGCAGTATTTT. V usage is TRBV10-3 and J usage is TRBJ2-3; a possible D gene is TRBD2 (7 bases). The germline V gene has CDR1 ENHRY and CDR2 SYGVKD. Trimming left V 7 bases short and J 4 bases short, with 12 bases between. CDR3 length: 13 amino acids.

The V gene is TRBV6-5, the J gene TRBJ2-7; 7 bases are shared with TRBD2. Trimming cost V 3 bases and J 1 base; bases outside gene matches: 6. The CDR3 loop spans 15 amino acids. CDR1 is MNHEY, CDR2 SVGAGI, per germline. The CDR3 is CASSYRSSGSYEQYF. The CDR3 region has the DNA TGTGCCAGCAGTTATCGCTCTAGCGGATCCTACGAGCAGTACTTC.

J is TRBJ1-4 and V is TRBV7-8; 9 bases agree with TRBD1. The germline CDR1 and CDR2 sequences are SGHVS and FQNEAQ. The CDR3 totals 15 residues. J was trimmed by 5 bases and V by 1 base; bases with no gene match: 2. CDR3 bases: TGTGCCAGCAGCTTAGGTGGACAGGGGAATGAAAAACTGTTTTTT. It specifies CASSLGGQGNEKLFF.

This clonotype was observed a handful of times. The chain carries TRBV7-9 and TRBJ2-1; D may correspond to TRBD1 or TRBD2 (5 bases each). The germline V gene encodes CDR1 SEHNR and CDR2 FQNEAQ (reference sequence). Trimming took 5 bases from V and 1 from J, leaving 15 bases between them. The CDR3 has 16 amino acids. The CDR3 bases are TGTGCCAGCAGCCCAGATGGGGGAAGGTCCTACAATGAGCAGTTCTTC. It encodes CASSPDGGRSYNEQFF.